This T cell receptor beta chain is drawn from a study of CD8+CD57+ T cells in acquired aplastic anemia. Study-level background: Sorted CD4+ plus CD8+ cells gave DNA averaging approximately 3.2 ug. As sequenced from healthy donors, CD4+ cells averaged roughly 11 million reads.

Overall study results and limits: CD8+ Simpson's diversity showed no significant patient-control difference. Sharing between patients and controls was observed for twenty-nine CD8+ CDR3 sequences.

Using genomic DNA as the template, TCR beta VDJ and CDR3 profiling was carried out. MiXCR, applied by TCRdb to the reads, yields one record per CDR3 protein. The sample shows approximately 200,000 distinct CDR3 sequences, approximately 60% of them seen only once. The CDR3 loop spans 14 amino acids. Germline V lookup: CDR1 SGHTS, CDR2 YDEGEE. The V end was cut by 4 bases, the J end by 4 bases, with 14 bases between. There are many counts of this clonotype. Antigen unknown. This sequence was found in a human donor in good health. Material: sorted CD4+, CD8+, or CD8+CD57+ T cells (not recorded which) from PBMCs. The rearrangement joins TRBV5-8 to TRBJ1-2, with D unresolved. The CDR3 is CASSAAGGFYGYTF. The CDR3 nucleotides read TGTGCCAGCAGCGCGGCGGGAGGTTTCTATGGCTACACCTTC.